This TCR beta chain derives from a study of OX40 agonist ivuxolimab in advanced cancers. About the study: Dose-escalation patients had hepatocellular carcinoma, melanoma, renal cell or head and neck cancer. Whole-study findings and limits: Clonal expansion from baseline to week 6 occurred in both CD4+ and CD8+ T cells.

A note on this clone: Its cognate antigen is unknown.

Clones were read by immunoSEQ multiplex PCR, and TCRdb kept only the in-frame ones, dropping some. The data show roughly 50,000 clones, with about four fifths seen just once and 1.2% held by the top ten. The trim removed 10 bases at V and 5 bases at J, leaving 13 bases unmatched. Germline loops: CDR1 LNHDA, CDR2 SQIVND (reference sequence). The CDR3 is 14 amino acids. The chain combines TRBV19 with TRBJ1-2; 7 nucleotides agree with TRBD1. Sample: CD4+ or CD8+ T cells sorted from blood, taken in a trial of the OX40 agonist ivuxolimab. This TCR derives from an adult with an advanced solid tumor such as melanoma, head and neck, liver or kidney cancer. Here the CDR3 DNA reads TGTGCCACCTCAATCGACAGGGAGGGGTATGGCTACACCTTC. Protein sequence: CATSIDREGYGYTF.